A selection of T cell receptor beta chains follows, all from one sample in a study of blood T cell repertoires in COVID-19. Clones were sequenced by immunoSEQ multiplex PCR, and TCRdb holds only the in-frame ones, with some missing. This table holds roughly 140,000 clones, about 86% found once. The sequenced sample was peripheral blood. Receptor source: a human donor in a cohort sampled during active COVID-19. CDR3s include the opening cysteine and the closing phenylalanine or tryptophan. D genes are given only for firm matches.

V gene	J gene	D gene	CDR3 protein
TRBV28	TRBJ2-7	-	CASSFVEGAYEQYF
TRBV14	TRBJ2-7	TRBD1	CASSQWTGVPGEQYF
TRBV5-6	TRBJ1-2	TRBD1	CASSRPRDRVSYGYTF
TRBV19	TRBJ1-3	TRBD1	CASRGETGASGNTIYF
TRBV6-4	TRBJ1-2	TRBD1	CASSDFRTGGPTTF
TRBV24-1	TRBJ1-4	TRBD1	CATSDSRDRNEKLFF
TRBV27	TRBJ1-5	TRBD1	CASSFLGQGAGGNQPQHF
TRBV3-1/TRBV3-2	TRBJ1-1	-	CASSQAGGTEAFF
TRBV18	TRBJ1-6	-	CASSPNPPSNSPLHF
TRBV7-2	TRBJ1-5	TRBD1	CASSPQGGGGNQPQHF
TRBV19	TRBJ1-2	TRBD1	CASQEGQGTYGYTF
TRBV21-1	TRBJ1-5	-	CASSRWGGKRSNQPQHF
TRBV18	TRBJ2-2	TRBD1	CASSAGTGSVGELFF
TRBV9	TRBJ2-6	-	CASSVGGFDSRANVLTF
TRBV7-2	TRBJ2-7	TRBD2	CASSFGRTSYEQYF
TRBV18	TRBJ2-7	-	CASSPPGPSYEQYF
TRBV19	TRBJ1-5	TRBD1	CASSLGTGNQPQHF
TRBV5-4	TRBJ1-2	-	CASSAPGRGGYTF
TRBV6-2/TRBV6-3	TRBJ1-2	-	CASSYPAGEDYGYTF
TRBV7-9	TRBJ2-7	TRBD1	CASSLGVVALGGSSYEQYF
TRBV5-1	TRBJ2-2	TRBD2	CASSLAGGSTGELFF
TRBV13	TRBJ1-2	-	CASSSHNRVDYGYTF
TRBV5-4	TRBJ1-1	TRBD1	CASSLPAGGETEAFF
TRBV6-6	TRBJ1-1	-	CASSYREAEAFF
TRBV5-1	TRBJ2-7	TRBD1	CASSLSQGDEQYF
TRBV2	TRBJ2-3	TRBD2	CASTGGTRGTDTQYF
TRBV4-1	TRBJ1-2	-	CASSLVPGSLNYGYTF
TRBV9	TRBJ2-5	-	CASSVAQRGETQYF
TRBV27	TRBJ1-1	TRBD1	CASSRGWNTEAFF
TRBV2	TRBJ2-1	-	CASSPEVYEQFF
TRBV5-4	TRBJ2-1	-	CASSPETGSSYNEQFF
TRBV6-1	TRBJ1-5	-	CASSEVFRPQHF
TRBV19	TRBJ2-3	-	CASSINTDTQYF
TRBV11-2	TRBJ2-7	TRBD2	CASRTSGVYEQYF
TRBV29-1	TRBJ2-5	TRBD2	CSVEGWGSGSSIETQYF
TRBV27	TRBJ1-2	TRBD1	CASSLARTGYGYTF
TRBV6-2/TRBV6-3	TRBJ2-5	-	CASSYVGGREETQYF
TRBV12-3/TRBV12-4	TRBJ2-3	-	CASSTDLTQYF
TRBV15	TRBJ2-5	TRBD2	CATSRALAGAGETQYF
TRBV6-2/TRBV6-3	TRBJ2-1	-	CASSYPGLSYNEQFF
TRBV24-1	TRBJ2-3	TRBD1	CATSDPRTGLRDTQYF
TRBV4-3	TRBJ2-2	-	CASSQDLALSARDGELFF
TRBV5-5	TRBJ2-3	TRBD2	CASSSGLAGGDTQYF
TRBV11-3	TRBJ2-7	-	CASSPGVGYEQYF
TRBV5-1	TRBJ1-1	-	CASSLEQNTEAFF
TRBV6-5	TRBJ2-2	-	CASSQGTGELFF
TRBV11-2	TRBJ2-1	-	CASSFNRPPYNEQFF
TRBV12-3/TRBV12-4	TRBJ2-7	-	CASSPLQGNEQYF
TRBV11-2	TRBJ2-5	TRBD1	CASSQWGQFQETQYF
TRBV28	TRBJ2-7	-	CASSLFLGSYEQYF
TRBV7-2	TRBJ2-7	TRBD1	CASSVGQGYEQYF
TRBV28	TRBJ1-2	-	CASSGRGFGYTF
TRBV2	TRBJ1-1	-	CASRTENTEAFF
TRBV20-1	TRBJ2-3	-	CSARDLDTQYF
TRBV4-2	TRBJ2-7	-	CASSQDGGPPYEQYF